These T cell receptor beta chains were read from a single sample in a study of blood T cell repertoires in COVID-19. The method was immunoSEQ multiplex PCR; TCRdb's version includes in-frame clones alone and lacks a portion of them. The sample includes roughly 160,000 clones, less than 85% of them seen just once. What was sequenced was peripheral blood. The receptor set was obtained from a woman aged 55-70 years with COVID-19, enrolled during active disease. CDR3s leave out the opening cysteine and the closing phenylalanine or tryptophan. Clone size is shown for a subset of rows, as once, few, many or a class of expanded clone.

size	V	J	CDR3
-	TRBV18	TRBJ2-1	ASSLNRDSSYNEQF
-	TRBV15	TRBJ2-7	ATSRDKAGQLYEQY
once	TRBV29-1	TRBJ2-7	SVDSGYEQY
-	TRBV2	TRBJ1-3	ASSPDSSGNTIY
-	TRBV4-2	TRBJ2-1	ASSQELTGSYNEQF
-	TRBV7-2	TRBJ1-2	ASSAGQGVNYGYT
-	TRBV2	TRBJ2-6	ASSEAADISGANVLT
-	TRBV21-1	TRBJ1-1	ASSKCPRGLGTEAF
-	TRBV5-1	TRBJ1-5	ASSLTGGHQPQH
-	TRBV7-2	TRBJ1-2	ASSLDSPNYGYT
few	TRBV19	TRBJ1-5	ASSIDYSNQPQH
-	TRBV27	TRBJ2-7	ASSLSGGLYEQY
-	TRBV11-2	TRBJ2-2	ASSPLLRTGELF
-	TRBV3-1/TRBV3-2	TRBJ2-5	ASSQGPGLGETQY
-	TRBV19	TRBJ1-5	ASSAGVGNQPQH
-	TRBV6-2/TRBV6-3	TRBJ2-7	ASSRTGGISYEQY
-	TRBV7-9	TRBJ1-6	ASSLGSGGPLH
-	TRBV19	TRBJ2-7	ASSMNLGQINEQY
-	TRBV6-5	TRBJ2-2	ASSQGLLTGELF
-	TRBV28	TRBJ1-5	ASSGAGADQPQH
-	TRBV5-1	TRBJ2-7	ASSPGVTSGRAVHRYEQY
-	TRBV18	TRBJ2-3	ASSPSRLGTDTQY
-	TRBV2	TRBJ2-5	ASRGLAEILQETQY
-	TRBV29-1	TRBJ1-2	SDYDSLGYT